The rows below give T cell receptor beta chains drawn from one sample of a study of cytomegalovirus exposure and HLA in healthy donors. Sequencing was performed with immunoSEQ multiplex PCR; in TCRdb, only in-frame clones are kept and a portion is missing. The repertoire consists of roughly 150,000 clones, with around four fifths occurring once and the leading ten covering about 2.1%. Sequenced material: PBMCs. The receptor set was obtained from a man aged 30 to 45 in good health and CMV-seropositive. Both conserved end residues are part of each CDR3. D genes are given only for firm matches. Clone size is stated in some rows and not others, as once, few, many or a class when expanded.

D gene,J gene,clone size,V gene,CDR3 DNA,CDR3 protein
TRBD1,TRBJ1-2,NA,TRBV7-2,TGTGCCAGCAGCCTAGGACAGGGGAGTAACTATGGCTACACCTTC,CASSLGQGSNYGYTF
NA,TRBJ2-3,NA,TRBV2,TGTGCCAGCAGCCCGGGACTGGCCACAGATACGCAGTATTTT,CASSPGLATDTQYF
TRBD1,TRBJ2-3,NA,TRBV7-9,TGTGCCAGCAGCTTCCGGACAGGGCGCACAGATACGCAGTATTTT,CASSFRTGRTDTQYF
NA,TRBJ2-7,NA,TRBV7-2,TGTGCCAGCAGCTTAGGTGCAGGGTTAAGCTACGAGCAGTACTTC,CASSLGAGLSYEQYF
NA,TRBJ2-7,NA,TRBV7-2,TGTGCCAGCAGCTTAGACAGGGCCGCGTCCTACGAGCAGTACTTC,CASSLDRAASYEQYF
NA,TRBJ1-3,few,TRBV9,TGTGCCAGCAGCGTAGCGGGTGGAAACACCATATATTTT,CASSVAGGNTIYF
NA,TRBJ1-6,NA,TRBV6-5,TGTGCCAGCAGTTACAGGGGCAAAATTTATTCACCCCTCCACTTT,CASSYRGKIYSPLHF
NA,TRBJ2-7,NA,TRBV4-1,TGCGCCAGCAGCCAGTTGGGGGGGCCGGCCTACGAGCAGTACTTC,CASSQLGGPAYEQYF
NA,TRBJ2-3,NA,TRBV5-4,TGTGCCAGCAGCTTGGGAGGAGATACGCAGTATTTT,CASSLGGDTQYF
NA,TRBJ2-7,NA,TRBV6-5,TGTGCCAGCAGTTACCTTTTGGAGGGCGAGCAGTACTTC,CASSYLLEGEQYF
NA,TRBJ1-5,NA,TRBV27,TGTGCCAGCAGTTTATTGGGAGGGCAGCCCCAGCATTTT,CASSLLGGQPQHF
TRBD1,TRBJ2-7,NA,TRBV19,TGTGCCAGTAGTCCCGGGACAGGGCGTTACGAGCAGTACTTC,CASSPGTGRYEQYF
TRBD2,TRBJ2-7,NA,TRBV7-9,TGTGCCAGCAGCTTCCTAGCGGTTACTGACGAGCAGTACTTC,CASSFLAVTDEQYF
TRBD2,TRBJ2-1,few,TRBV10-3,TGTGCCATCAGTGAGTCGAGCTCGGGGGGGCCCCAATTCGAGCAGTTCTTC,CAISESSSGGPQFEQFF
TRBD1,TRBJ2-7,NA,TRBV6-1,TGTGCCAGCAGGCAGGGGGACACATTCGGTTACGAGCAGTACTTC,CASRQGDTFGYEQYF
NA,TRBJ2-2,NA,TRBV5-6,TGTGCCAGCAGCTCTAGGGGGTTTCTAACCGGGGAGCTGTTTTTT,CASSSRGFLTGELFF
TRBD2,TRBJ2-3,NA,TRBV28,TGTGCCAGCAGAAGCGGGGGGTACACAGATACGCAGTATTTT,CASRSGGYTDTQYF
NA,TRBJ1-2,NA,TRBV19,TGTGCCAGTAGTTTGGTGGAGAACTATGGCTACACCTTC,CASSLVENYGYTF
NA,TRBJ1-4,NA,TRBV6-5,TGTGCCAGCAGTGAAGGAGGACTTAATGAAAAACTGTTTTTT,CASSEGGLNEKLFF
TRBD2,TRBJ2-3,NA,TRBV6-5,TGTGCCAGCAGTTATTTCGCGGGGGGCCCCGGGGGGCAGTATTTT,CASSYFAGGPGGQYF
NA,TRBJ1-2,NA,TRBV5-5,TGTGCCAGCAGCCCGGACATACCCTGGGGCTATGGCTACACCTTC,CASSPDIPWGYGYTF
NA,TRBJ1-2,NA,TRBV5-4,TGTGCCAGCAGCTTGAACGGGGGGCGGGATGGCTACACCTTC,CASSLNGGRDGYTF
NA,TRBJ2-5,NA,TRBV21-1,TGTGCCAGCAGCCGAGGGGACAGCCGAGAGACCCAGTACTTC,CASSRGDSRETQYF
NA,TRBJ2-2,NA,TRBV4-1,TGCGCCAGCAGCCAAGTCCCGGGGAACACCGGGGAGCTGTTTTTT,CASSQVPGNTGELFF
TRBD1,TRBJ1-2,NA,TRBV6-1,TGTGCCAGCAGACCCCCCGACAGGGGCTATGGCTACACCTTC,CASRPPDRGYGYTF
TRBD2,TRBJ2-7,few,TRBV27,TGTGCCACCCGTAAACGGGGGGACGGCGAGCAGTACTTC,CATRKRGDGEQYF
TRBD1,TRBJ2-3,NA,TRBV7-9,TGTGCCAGCACCCACGGACAGGGGGTTACAGATACGCAGTATTTT,CASTHGQGVTDTQYF
TRBD1,TRBJ2-7,NA,TRBV27,TGTGCCAGCAGTTTGGGTGGGACAGGGTTCTACGAGCAGTACTTC,CASSLGGTGFYEQYF
NA,TRBJ1-5,few,TRBV7-7,TGTGCTAGCAGCCCACCCCTGACAGGATTAGATCAGCCCCAGCATTTT,CASSPPLTGLDQPQHF
TRBD1,TRBJ1-2,NA,TRBV19,TGTGCCAGTAGTCCCGATGGGACAGGGGGCAGAGGCTACACCTTC,CASSPDGTGGRGYTF
TRBD1,TRBJ2-3,NA,TRBV6-1,TGTGCCAGCAGCCATCCGGGACAGGGGACAGATACGCAGTATTTT,CASSHPGQGTDTQYF
TRBD2,TRBJ2-3,NA,TRBV15,TGTGCCACCAGCAGAGATCCGGGGGGGTCAGATACGCAGTATTTT,CATSRDPGGSDTQYF